This is a list of T cell receptor beta chains from one sample in a study of metastatic and nonmetastatic thyroid tumors. TCRdb re-clonotyped the PCR reads via MiXCR. This sample has about 40,000 clones, with roughly 10% found just once. Sequenced material: blood. Every receptor here comes from a female donor with papillary thyroid cancer or a benign thyroid nodule (not recorded which). Some clones in this sample may be carry-over from other donors' samples. Both conserved end residues are part of each CDR3. D genes are given only for firm matches. The size of a clone is reported for some rows only, either as once, few or many, or as a class for expanded clones.

d_call	v_call	clone_size	j_call	cdr3_nt	cdr3_aa
.	TRBV9	.	TRBJ1-2	TGTGCCAGCACCCCCGACCGCATCCAAAGCTATGGCTACACCTTC	CASTPDRIQSYGYTF
.	TRBV4-1	many	TRBJ2-2	TGCGCCAGCAGCTTTCAGGGGAACACCGGGGAGCTGTTTTTT	CASSFQGNTGELFF
.	TRBV30	.	TRBJ1-1	TGTGCCTGTGGCGTCACTGAAGCTTTCTTT	CACGVTEAFF
.	TRBV9	.	TRBJ2-7	TGTGCCAGCAGCCCCTCCGTGACAGGTGTCTACGAGCAGTACTTC	CASSPSVTGVYEQYF
.	TRBV20-1	.	TRBJ2-3	TGCAGTGCTAGAGGCGGTTCTAGCACAGATACGCAGTATTTT	CSARGGSSTDTQYF
.	TRBV5-1	.	TRBJ2-7	TGCGCCAGCAGCGGGACTACAGGGGGAGAGCAGTACTTC	CASSGTTGGEQYF
TRBD2	TRBV20-1	many	TRBJ2-7	TGCAGTGCCCCACCCCTACTAGCGGGGATGTACGAGCAGTACTTC	CSAPPLLAGMYEQYF
.	TRBV20-1	many	TRBJ1-1	TGCAGTGCTAGTGGGGGGGTGAACACTGAAGCTTTCTTT	CSASGGVNTEAFF
TRBD1	TRBV20-1	many	TRBJ1-4	TGCAGTGCTAAAGACAGGGGGCGCCCCGGTGAAAAACTGTTTTTT	CSAKDRGRPGEKLFF
TRBD2	TRBV5-1	many	TRBJ2-3	TGCGCCAGCAGCTTGGGACTAGCGGGGAGTTCAGATACGCAGTATTTT	CASSLGLAGSSDTQYF
.	TRBV27	many	TRBJ2-2	TGTGCCAGCAGTTTAAGGGTAGGAGTCCTGTCGAACACCGGGGAGCTGTTTTTT	CASSLRVGVLSNTGELFF